This T cell receptor beta chain was captured by sequencing in a study of blood T cells in healthy people across ages. General study points: Donors of long life had a larger count of naive CD4+ cells and greater diversity than aged donors.

A second roughly 6 to 11 cycle PCR used barcoded and J-beta primers. Researchers report that each sample yielded at least 2.5 million CDR3-containing paired-end reads. TCRdb passed the 5' RACE reads through MiXCR, listing each CDR3 protein once. The sample holds 1.5 million to 2 million distinct CDR3 sequences, roughly a third seen once. The CDR3 totals 17 residues. Per the germline V gene, CDR1 is SGHTA and CDR2 is FQGNSA. Unmatched junction bases numbered 9, after V lost 5 bases and J lost 1 base. About this clonotype itself: Its specificity is unknown.

This TCR was recovered from a woman between 25 and 40 years old in good health. The rearrangement joins TRBV7-2 to TRBJ2-5; TRBD2 agrees at 11 bases. Sample: blood. CDR3 sequence reads: CASSPRTSGYSQETQYF. The CDR3 DNA is TGTGCCAGCAGCCCCCGGACTAGCGGGTATTCCCAAGAGACCCAGTACTTC.